These T cell receptor beta chains were read from a single sample in a study of T cells in Graves' hyperthyroidism and ophthalmopathy. TCRdb re-analysed the multiplex PCR reads in MiXCR, keeping a single row per CDR3 protein. The sample comprises some 370,000 distinct CDR3 sequences, approximately 17% of which are singletons, and 30% to 35% rests with the top ten. Source material: blood. The receptor source for this set is a woman aged 30 to 39 with Graves' hyperthyroidism that later progressed to Graves' ophthalmopathy. Both conserved end residues are part of each CDR3. A D gene is named only where the DNA matches it firmly. Clone size is given for some rows only: seen once, a few or many times, or a class if the clone is expanded.

-	TRBV7-6	TRBJ2-7	-	CASSFGPRGGNEQYF	TGTGCCAGCAGCTTCGGCCCGCGGGGCGGTAACGAGCAGTACTTC
-	TRBV20-1	TRBJ2-1	TRBD2	CSAREGGGGGGGDEQFF	TGCAGTGCTAGAGAGGGGGGGGGGGGGGGGGGGGGGGATGAGCAGTTCTTC
many	TRBV6-1	TRBJ1-5	TRBD1	CASSGQGASQPQHF	TGTGCCAGCAGCGGACAGGGGGCAAGTCAGCCCCAGCATTTT
-	TRBV7-2	TRBJ2-7	TRBD2	CASSSLAGHYEQYF	TGTGCCAGCAGCTCCTTAGCGGGACACTACGAGCAGTACTTC
many	TRBV20-1	TRBJ1-2	-	CSAREGTSYGYTF	TGCAGTGCTAGGGAAGGGACATCGTATGGCTACACCTTC
many	TRBV20-1	TRBJ2-2	-	CSASWGNTGELFF	TGCAGTGCTAGCTGGGGGAACACCGGGGAGCTGTTTTTT
few	TRBV4-1	TRBJ2-5	TRBD2	CASSQDPAGGRQETQYF	TGCGCCAGCAGCCAAGATCCGGCGGGGGGCCGCCAAGAGACCCAGTACTTC
many	TRBV5-1	TRBJ1-1	-	CASSSDLRQPTLNTEAFF	TGCGCCAGCAGCTCAGACCTGCGACAGCCCACCTTAAACACTGAAGCTTTCTTT
many	TRBV20-1	TRBJ2-7	-	CSASERSHIYEQYF	TGCAGTGCTAGCGAGAGGAGCCATATATACGAGCAGTACTTC
-	TRBV2	TRBJ2-1	-	CASSLNEAPRGEQFF	TGTGCCAGCAGTTTAAACGAGGCCCCGCGTGGTGAGCAGTTCTTC
many	TRBV5-1	TRBJ1-1	-	CASSTLGANTEAFF	TGCGCCAGCAGCACATTAGGGGCTAACACTGAAGCTTTCTTT
few	TRBV9	TRBJ2-2	TRBD1	CASSPEAGTGTTGELFF	TGTGCCAGCAGCCCCGAGGCCGGGACAGGGACCACCGGGGAGCTGTTTTTT
many	TRBV2	TRBJ2-3	TRBD1	CASSDRTGVGDTQYF	TGTGCCAGCAGCGATCGGACAGGGGTGGGAGATACGCAGTATTTT
many	TRBV10-3	TRBJ2-1	TRBD1	CAISDDRDVGNEQFF	TGTGCCATCAGTGATGACAGGGATGTGGGAAATGAGCAGTTCTTC
many	TRBV12-3/TRBV12-4	TRBJ2-7	-	CASRPQQGYEQYF	TGTGCCAGCAGGCCCCAACAGGGCTACGAGCAGTACTTC
-	TRBV7-9	TRBJ2-5	-	CASSLARFGRYFAETQYF	TGTGCCAGCAGCTTAGCGCGTTTCGGGAGATATTTTGCGGAGACCCAGTACTTC
-	TRBV7-6	TRBJ1-1	-	CASSLQTNTEAFF	TGTGCCAGCAGCTTACAGACGAACACTGAAGCTTTCTTT
many	TRBV30	TRBJ1-1	-	CAWSGLAPMNTEAFF	TGTGCCTGGAGTGGATTGGCCCCGATGAACACTGAAGCTTTCTTT
-	TRBV5-6	TRBJ1-1	-	CASSLVGFYTEAFF	TGTGCCAGCAGCTTGGTAGGGTTTTACACTGAAGCTTTCTTT
few	TRBV5-5	TRBJ1-6	-	CASSLYYGGRNSPLHF	TGTGCCAGCAGCTTATATTACGGGGGACGGAATTCACCCCTCCACTTT
-	TRBV20-1	TRBJ1-2	-	CSARDLETVANYGYTF	TGCAGTGCTAGAGATTTAGAGACAGTGGCTAACTATGGCTACACCTTC
many	TRBV10-3	TRBJ2-3	TRBD2	CAISDERLAGAADTQYF	TGTGCCATCAGTGACGAAAGACTAGCGGGAGCGGCAGATACGCAGTATTTT
many	TRBV24-1	TRBJ2-3	-	CATSDASQDTQYF	TGTGCCACCAGTGACGCCAGTCAAGATACGCAGTATTTT
many	TRBV6-2/TRBV6-3	TRBJ2-1	TRBD1	CASSSMTGTGFSNEQFF	TGTGCCAGCAGTTCAATGACCGGGACAGGGTTCAGCAATGAGCAGTTCTTC
many	TRBV5-1	TRBJ2-7	TRBD1	CASRYGQGEQYF	TGCGCCAGCAGATACGGACAGGGAGAGCAGTACTTC
-	TRBV20-1	TRBJ2-1	TRBD2	CSARPSGSYNEQFF	TGCAGTGCTAGGCCTAGCGGATCCTACAATGAGCAGTTCTTC
-	TRBV2	TRBJ2-1	TRBD2	CASNGGSGSSYNEQFF	TGTGCCAGCAATGGTGGTAGCGGGAGCTCCTACAATGAGCAGTTCTTC
many	TRBV10-3	TRBJ2-2	-	CAISEPGRSNTGELFF	TGTGCCATCAGTGAGCCGGGACGGTCGAACACCGGGGAGCTGTTTTTT
many	TRBV12-3/TRBV12-4	TRBJ2-7	-	CASSFNMPEQYF	TGTGCCAGCAGTTTCAATATGCCCGAGCAGTACTTC
-	TRBV5-1	TRBJ2-2	-	CASSLYGPSNTGELFF	TGCGCCAGCAGCTTGTACGGGCCCTCGAACACCGGGGAGCTGTTTTTT
-	TRBV4-1	TRBJ1-5	TRBD1	CASSQDGLGQGLNQPQHF	TGCGCCAGCAGCCAAGATGGCTTGGGACAGGGCTTAAATCAGCCCCAGCATTTT
once	TRBV2	TRBJ2-2	TRBD1	CASSDAETGPNTGELFF	TGTGCCAGCAGTGATGCTGAGACAGGGCCCAACACCGGGGAGCTGTTTTTT
many	TRBV19	TRBJ1-1	-	CASMHGMADTEAFF	TGTGCCAGTATGCATGGGATGGCGGACACTGAAGCTTTCTTT
few	TRBV29-1	TRBJ2-5	TRBD1	CSVEDYDRGETQYF	TGCAGCGTTGAAGATTACGACAGGGGAGAGACCCAGTACTTC
-	TRBV6-1	TRBJ1-1	-	CASSERRGGWLMNTEAFF	TGTGCCAGCAGTGAAAGGAGGGGGGGATGGCTGATGAACACTGAAGCTTTCTTT
-	TRBV13	TRBJ1-1	-	CASSSRDLDANAEAFF	TGTGCCAGCAGCTCGAGGGATTTGGATGCGAATGCTGAAGCTTTCTTT
-	TRBV27	TRBJ1-1	TRBD1	CASRRGQGHTEAFF	TGTGCCAGCAGACGGGGACAGGGTCACACTGAAGCTTTCTTT
many	TRBV15	TRBJ1-1	TRBD1	CATSSPGTDEAFF	TGTGCCACCAGCAGCCCGGGGACAGATGAAGCTTTCTTT
many	TRBV27	TRBJ2-3	-	CASREQGYGVTDTQYF	TGTGCCAGCAGGGAACAGGGATATGGTGTCACAGATACGCAGTATTTT
few	TRBV18	TRBJ2-1	-	CASSPVAAETVNEQFF	TGTGCCAGCTCACCAGTAGCCGCTGAGACGGTGAATGAGCAGTTCTTC
many	TRBV12-3/TRBV12-4	TRBJ2-1	-	CASSLEAEQFF	TGTGCCAGCAGTTTAGAGGCTGAGCAGTTCTTC
-	TRBV20-1	TRBJ2-1	TRBD2	CSATGGYNEQFF	TGCAGTGCTACGGGGGGCTACAATGAGCAGTTCTTC
many	TRBV12-3/TRBV12-4	TRBJ1-1	TRBD1	CASRGGGRTEAFF	TGTGCCAGCAGGGGAGGGGGCCGTACTGAAGCTTTCTTT
many	TRBV5-6	TRBJ2-7	TRBD2	CASSFLREPTYEQYF	TGTGCCAGCAGCTTTTTGCGGGAGCCAACCTACGAGCAGTACTTC
many	TRBV28	TRBJ2-7	-	CASRLGTWSNYEQYF	TGTGCCAGCAGACTCGGGACCTGGAGTAATTACGAGCAGTACTTC
many	TRBV28	TRBJ2-1	TRBD2	CASSLILGGGNEQFF	TGTGCCAGCAGTTTAATACTAGGCGGGGGCAATGAGCAGTTCTTC
many	TRBV7-9	TRBJ2-3	TRBD2	CASSSTSFRSADTQYF	TGTGCCAGCAGCTCGACTAGCTTTCGAAGTGCAGATACGCAGTATTTT
many	TRBV27	TRBJ2-7	TRBD1	CASSLAGTGTYEQYF	TGTGCCAGCAGCCTAGCCGGGACAGGGACCTACGAGCAGTACTTC
-	TRBV6-2/TRBV6-3	TRBJ1-2	TRBD1	CASSKQGDYHYGYTF	TGTGCCAGCAGCAAGCAGGGGGACTACCACTATGGCTACACCTTC
many	TRBV3-1	TRBJ2-1	-	CASSQEGAEGHNEQFF	TGTGCCAGCAGCCAAGAGGGTGCCGAGGGGCACAATGAGCAGTTCTTC
many	TRBV28	TRBJ2-6	-	CASSFGQARTGANVLTF	TGTGCCAGCAGTTTCGGGCAGGCGCGAACTGGGGCCAACGTCCTGACTTTC
once	TRBV5-1	TRBJ1-2	-	CASADGPGLNGYTF	TGCGCCAGTGCTGACGGCCCAGGACTAAATGGCTACACCTTC
many	TRBV30	TRBJ1-6	TRBD1	CAGSFDRLRDRGSPLHF	TGTGCCGGCTCCTTTGACCGCCTCCGGGACAGGGGTTCACCCCTCCACTTT